This section outlines one TCR beta chain sequence together with its context. The clone's antigen remains unknown. Receptor libraries were prepared by 5' RACE. Preparation of each TCR library used approximately 3,500 ng of total RNA. For each sample, cDNA was synthesized in eight separate reactions using SMARTScribe reverse transcriptase. During cDNA synthesis, template switching was used to introduce unique molecular identifiers that contained a 6-nucleotide sample barcode. Two nested PCRs of roughly 16 and 10 cycles amplified the TCRalpha and TCRbeta cDNA, and bead purification followed each PCR. Before amplification, cDNA was treated with uracil DNA-glycosylase and purified using the QIAquick PCR purification kit. The second PCR added Illumina TruSeq-compatible adapters along with sample-specific barcodes. TapeStation and Qubit were used to check library quality and concentration, and 5 ng of each library went into the pool. Pooled libraries were sequenced on an Illumina HiSeq2500 single-index Rapid Run with 2 x 100 bp reads and custom sequencing primers. On the study's bioinformatics: MiGEC version 1.2.6 was used for UMI-based consensus assembly, which corrected PCR and sequencing errors. V(D)J alignment, clonotype assembly and CDR3 extraction were performed with MiXCR version 2.1.1. To normalise gene usage, clonotype sharing and MAIT/NKT TCR abundance, the top 1000, 10 000 and 20 000 clonotypes in each sample were analysed. After downsampling to 27 000 UMIs, diversity was calculated as the inverse Simpson index using the vegan R package. Paired Mann-Whitney U tests were applied to discordant twin pairs, and Benjamini-Hochberg correction was used for multiple testing. TCRdb reprocessed the reads and provides one entry for every CDR3 protein sequence; no DNA is given. Here the V and J calls rest on TCRdb's processing, not on the authors' analysis. The record for this sample contains approximately 150,000 distinct CDR3 sequences. In total, the top ten clones hold roughly 7.4% of the sample.

A roughly 2.5 ml peripheral blood sample was drawn into PAXgene tubes per donor and stored at -80°C. Without T cell sorting, total RNA was isolated from whole blood using the PAXgene blood miRNA kit on an automated QIAcube. Peripheral blood from monozygotic twin pairs who were concordant or discordant for inflammatory bowel disease underwent deep TCRalpha and TCRbeta repertoire profiling using unique molecular barcoding. Smoking habits were recorded for all twin pairs, and each individual was classified as a current, former or never smoker. From the cysteine through the phenylalanine, the CDR3 covers 12 amino acids. DNA is not on record. Per the germline V gene, SQVTM is the CDR1 and ANQGSEA is the CDR2. This record belongs to a study of monozygotic twins with inflammatory bowel disease (dated by TCRdb to about 2019). With respect to the entire study: The full study comprised around 28 monozygotic twin pairs: nine German pairs (four IBD-concordant, five IBD-discordant) and 19 IBD-discordant Danish pairs. Each individual had, on average, about 151 000 unique TCRalpha sequences and 181 000 unique TCRbeta sequences available for analysis. The search for disease-associated traits relied mainly on comparing, within discordant pairs, IBD patients with their genetically identical healthy co-twins. Study-wide conclusions, independent of this receptor: Repertoire similarity did not differ between concordant and discordant twins, possibly due to limited statistical power. The analysis was unable to tell different T cell subtypes apart. IBD patients shared fewer clonotypes with other individuals than healthy twins did, most markedly in patients showing signs of disease activity. No single strong signal or clonotype linked to IBD turned up in the results, so the idea that one exists was not supported. Because patients received different immunosuppressive treatments, the repertoires may have picked up extra background noise and variability between individuals. IBD patients had lower TCRbeta repertoire diversity, measured by the inverse Simpson index, than their healthy co-twins.

This receptor was identified in a human donor with ulcerative colitis or Crohn's disease, or a healthy co-twin of an affected twin (not recorded which). Source material: blood. Recombination joined TRBV29-1 with TRBJ2-5. The encoded CDR3 is CSVLTGSETQYF.